The clone carrying this T cell receptor beta chain was picked up many times. This sample was included in a study of T-cell reconstitution after alpha-beta-depleted transplantation in children. Preparation of the TCRbeta library was carried out with unique molecular identifiers. TCRdb analysed the PCR reads with MiXCR anew, one entry per CDR3 protein. The sample has fewer than 120,000 distinct CDR3 sequences, 10% to 13% seen once. Trimming shortened V by 2 bases and J by 10 bases, and 10 bases separated the two germline ends. The CDR3 loop spans 12 amino acids. Germline CDR1 reads SGHRS; CDR2 reads YFSETQ.

The sample was PBMCs from the stem cell graft donor, taken from the stem cell graft. The chain links TRBV5-1 to TRBJ2-1; no definite D call. The TCR was taken from a human donor who donated a stem cell graft to a child with acute lymphoblastic leukemia. DNA for the CDR3: TGCGCCAGCAGCTTTGGACGAACAGAGCAGTTCTTC. Translated: CASSFGRTEQFF.